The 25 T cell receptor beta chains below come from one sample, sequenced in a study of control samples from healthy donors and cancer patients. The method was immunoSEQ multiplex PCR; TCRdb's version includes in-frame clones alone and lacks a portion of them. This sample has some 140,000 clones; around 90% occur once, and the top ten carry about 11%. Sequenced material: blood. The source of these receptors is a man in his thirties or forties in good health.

The DNA of the CDR3 is TGTGCCAGCAGCAGGGACGGACACTATGGCTACACCTTC. Encoded protein: CASSRDGHYGYTF. The chain links TRBV9 to TRBJ1-2; a possible D gene is TRBD1 (5 bases). V lost 4 bases and J 3 bases, leaving 10 bases between the germline ends. The CDR3 covers 13 residues. Per the germline V gene, CDR1 is SGDLS and CDR2 is YYNGEE.

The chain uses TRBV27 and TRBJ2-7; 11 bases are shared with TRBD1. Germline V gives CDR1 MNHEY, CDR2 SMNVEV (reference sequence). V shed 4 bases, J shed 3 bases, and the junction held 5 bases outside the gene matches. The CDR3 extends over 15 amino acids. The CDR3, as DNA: TGTGCCAGCAGTTCCACGGACAGGGGGCGCTACGAGCAGTACTTC. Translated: CASSSTDRGRYEQYF.

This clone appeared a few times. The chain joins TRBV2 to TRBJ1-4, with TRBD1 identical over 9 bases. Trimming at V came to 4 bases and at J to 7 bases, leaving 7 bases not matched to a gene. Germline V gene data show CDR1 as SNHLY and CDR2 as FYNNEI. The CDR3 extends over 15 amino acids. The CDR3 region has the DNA TGTGCCAGCAGTGCGAGGGACAGGGCCGGTGAAAAACTGTTTTTT. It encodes CASSARDRAGEKLFF.

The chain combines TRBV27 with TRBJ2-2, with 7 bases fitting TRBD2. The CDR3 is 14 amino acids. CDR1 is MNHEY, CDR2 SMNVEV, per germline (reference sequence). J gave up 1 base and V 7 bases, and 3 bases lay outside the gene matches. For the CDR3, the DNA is TGTGCCAGCATGCGCGGGAGGAACACCGGGGAGCTGTTTTTT. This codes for CASMRGRNTGELFF.

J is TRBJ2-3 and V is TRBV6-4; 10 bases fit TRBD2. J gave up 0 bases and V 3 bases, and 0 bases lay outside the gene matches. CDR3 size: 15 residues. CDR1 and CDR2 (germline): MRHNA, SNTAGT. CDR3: CASSELAGSTDTQYF. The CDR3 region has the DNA TGTGCCAGCAGTGAACTAGCGGGGAGCACAGATACGCAGTATTTT.

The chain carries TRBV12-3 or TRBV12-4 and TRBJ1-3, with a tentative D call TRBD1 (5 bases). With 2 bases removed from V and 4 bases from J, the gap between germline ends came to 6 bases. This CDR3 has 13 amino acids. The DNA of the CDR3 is TGTGCCAGCAGTTTACAGGGAGGAAACACCATATATTTT. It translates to CASSLQGGNTIYF.

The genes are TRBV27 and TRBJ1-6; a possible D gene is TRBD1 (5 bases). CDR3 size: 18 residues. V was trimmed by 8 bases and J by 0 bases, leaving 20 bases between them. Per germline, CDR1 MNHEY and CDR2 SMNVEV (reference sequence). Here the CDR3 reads CASSPRGGGSSYNSPLHF. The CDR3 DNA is TGTGCCAGCTCGCCAAGGGGCGGGGGAAGCTCCTATAATTCACCCCTCCACTTT.

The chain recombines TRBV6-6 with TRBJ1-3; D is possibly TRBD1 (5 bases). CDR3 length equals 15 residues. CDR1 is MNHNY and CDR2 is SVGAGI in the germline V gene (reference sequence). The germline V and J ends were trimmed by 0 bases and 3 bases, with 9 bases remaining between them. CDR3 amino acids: CASSYSGTDGNTIYF. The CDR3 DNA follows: TGTGCCAGCAGTTACTCTGGGACTGATGGAAACACCATATATTTT.

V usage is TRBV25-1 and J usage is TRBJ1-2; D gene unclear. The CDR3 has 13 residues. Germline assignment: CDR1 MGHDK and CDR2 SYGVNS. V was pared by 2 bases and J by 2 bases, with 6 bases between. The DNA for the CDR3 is TGTGCCAGCAGTGAAGTGCAGAACTATGGCTACACCTTC. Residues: CASSEVQNYGYTF.

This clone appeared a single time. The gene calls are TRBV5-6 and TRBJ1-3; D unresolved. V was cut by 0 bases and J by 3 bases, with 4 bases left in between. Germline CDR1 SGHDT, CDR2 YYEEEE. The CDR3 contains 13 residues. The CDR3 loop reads CASSLAYGNTIYF. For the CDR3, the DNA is TGTGCCAGCAGCTTGGCCTATGGAAACACCATATATTTT. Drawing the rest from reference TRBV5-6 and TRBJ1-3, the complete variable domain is DAGVTQSPTHLIKTRGQQVTLRCSPKSGHDTVSWYQQALGQGPQFIFQYYEEEERQRGNFPDRFSGHQFPNYSSELNVNALLLGDSALYLCASSLAYGNTIYFGEGSWLTVV.

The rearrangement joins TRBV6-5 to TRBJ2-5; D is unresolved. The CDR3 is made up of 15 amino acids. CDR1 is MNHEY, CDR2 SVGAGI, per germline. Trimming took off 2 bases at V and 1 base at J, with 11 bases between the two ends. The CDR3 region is CASSYLGLTQETQYF. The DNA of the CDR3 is TGTGCCAGCAGTTACCTAGGATTAACCCAAGAGACCCAGTACTTC.

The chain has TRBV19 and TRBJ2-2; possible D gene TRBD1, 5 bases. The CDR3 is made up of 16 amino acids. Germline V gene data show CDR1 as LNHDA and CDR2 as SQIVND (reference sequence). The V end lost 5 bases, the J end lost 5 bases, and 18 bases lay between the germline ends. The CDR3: CASSPLVRQNTGELFF. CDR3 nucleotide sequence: TGTGCCAGTAGTCCCCTCGTGAGACAGAATACCGGGGAGCTGTTTTTT.

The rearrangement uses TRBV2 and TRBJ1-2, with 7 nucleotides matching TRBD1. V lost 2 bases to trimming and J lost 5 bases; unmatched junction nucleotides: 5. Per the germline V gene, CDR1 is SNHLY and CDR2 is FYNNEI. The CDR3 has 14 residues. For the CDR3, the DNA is TGTGCCAGCAGTGAATCCCCAGGGGGATATGGCTACACCTTC. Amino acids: CASSESPGGYGYTF. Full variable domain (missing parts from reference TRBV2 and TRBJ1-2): EPEVTQTPSHQVTQMGQEVILRCVPISNHLYFYWYRQILGQKVEFLVSFYNNEISEKSEIFDDQFSVERPDGSNFTLKIRSTKLEDSAMYFCASSESPGGYGYTFGSGTRLTVV.

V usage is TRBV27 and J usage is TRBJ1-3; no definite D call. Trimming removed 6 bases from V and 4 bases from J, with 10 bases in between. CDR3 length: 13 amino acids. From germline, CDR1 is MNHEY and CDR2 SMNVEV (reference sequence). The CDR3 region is CASRSGPGNTIYF. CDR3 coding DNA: TGTGCCAGCAGGTCAGGACCCGGAAACACCATATATTTT.

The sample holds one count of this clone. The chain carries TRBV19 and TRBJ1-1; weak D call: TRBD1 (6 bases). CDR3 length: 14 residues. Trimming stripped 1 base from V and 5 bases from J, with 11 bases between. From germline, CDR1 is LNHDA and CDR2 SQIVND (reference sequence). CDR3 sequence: CASSIGQERTEAFF. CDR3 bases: TGTGCCAGTAGTATAGGACAGGAAAGAACTGAAGCTTTCTTT.

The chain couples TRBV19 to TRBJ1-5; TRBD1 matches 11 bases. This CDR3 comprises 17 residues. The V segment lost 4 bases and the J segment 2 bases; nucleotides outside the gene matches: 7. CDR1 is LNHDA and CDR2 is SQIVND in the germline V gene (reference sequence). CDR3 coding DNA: TGTGCCAGTAGTACCTTAGGACAGGGGGCTGGCAATCAGCCCCAGCATTTT. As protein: CASSTLGQGAGNQPQHF. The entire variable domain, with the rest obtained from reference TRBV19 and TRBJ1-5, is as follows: DGGITQSPKYLFRKEGQNVTLSCEQNLNHDAMYWYRQDPGQGLRLIYYSQIVNDFQKGDIAEGYSVSREKKESFPLTVTSAQKNPTAFYLCASSTLGQGAGNQPQHFGDGTRLSIL.

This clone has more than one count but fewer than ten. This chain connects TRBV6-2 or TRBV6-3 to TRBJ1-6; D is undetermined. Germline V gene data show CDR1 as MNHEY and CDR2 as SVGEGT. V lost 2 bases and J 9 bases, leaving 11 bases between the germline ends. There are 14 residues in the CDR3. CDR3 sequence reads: CASSYNSGSSPLHF. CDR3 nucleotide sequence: TGTGCCAGCAGTTACAACTCGGGTTCTTCACCCCTCCACTTT.

In DNA form, the CDR3 reads TGTGCCAGCAGCACTATCGGGGAGCGGGGAGGCTACACCTTC. Translated: CASSTIGERGGYTF. The J gene is TRBJ1-2, the V gene TRBV6-5; unclear D gene. The V gene's germline CDR1 is MNHEY and CDR2 SVGAGI. The CDR3 covers 14 residues. Trimming cost V 6 bases and J 8 bases, with 19 bases left between them.

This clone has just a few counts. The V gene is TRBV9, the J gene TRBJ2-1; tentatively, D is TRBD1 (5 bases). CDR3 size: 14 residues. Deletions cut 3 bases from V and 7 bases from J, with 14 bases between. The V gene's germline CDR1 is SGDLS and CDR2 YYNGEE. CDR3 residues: CASSGLGAWNEQFF. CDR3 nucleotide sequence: TGTGCCAGCAGCGGGCTAGGGGCGTGGAATGAGCAGTTCTTC. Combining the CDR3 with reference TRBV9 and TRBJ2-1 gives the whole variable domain DSGVTQTPKHLITATGQRVTLRCSPRSGDLSVYWYQQSLDQGLQFLIQYYNGEERAKGNILERFSAQQFPDLHSELNLSSLELGDSALYFCASSGLGAWNEQFFGPGTRLTVL.

In DNA form, the CDR3 reads TGCAGCGTGGCTACAGGGATAACTAATGAAAAACTGTTTTTT. This codes for CSVATGITNEKLFF. This chain links TRBV29-1 with TRBJ1-4; possibly TRBD1 for D (6 bases). The length of the CDR3 is 14 residues. The V end was cut by 6 bases, the J end by 1 base, with 12 bases between. In germline, CDR1 is SQVTM, CDR2 ANQGSEA.

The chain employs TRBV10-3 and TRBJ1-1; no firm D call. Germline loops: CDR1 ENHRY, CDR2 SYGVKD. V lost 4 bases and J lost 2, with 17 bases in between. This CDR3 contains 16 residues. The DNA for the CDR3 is TGTGCCATCAGTGTTGCGGTGACTGGGATCAACACTGAAGCTTTCTTT. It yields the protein CAISVAVTGINTEAFF.

In DNA, the CDR3 is TGCGCCAGCAGTGAGCCTATACTAGCGGGAGATGGGACCCAGTACTTC. This sequence encodes CASSEPILAGDGTQYF. This sequence joins TRBV10-2 and TRBJ2-5; 11 nucleotides line up with TRBD2. This CDR3 contains 16 residues. V dropped 2 bases and J dropped 7; count of bases not matched to a gene: 9. Germline V lookup: CDR1 WSHSY, CDR2 SAAADI.

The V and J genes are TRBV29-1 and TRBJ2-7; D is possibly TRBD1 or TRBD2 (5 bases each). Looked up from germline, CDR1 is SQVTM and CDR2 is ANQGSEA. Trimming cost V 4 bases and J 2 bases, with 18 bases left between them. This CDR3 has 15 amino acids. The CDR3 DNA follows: TGCAGCGTTGGGTATCTGGGACCGAAGGCCTACGAGCAGTACTTC. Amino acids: CSVGYLGPKAYEQYF.

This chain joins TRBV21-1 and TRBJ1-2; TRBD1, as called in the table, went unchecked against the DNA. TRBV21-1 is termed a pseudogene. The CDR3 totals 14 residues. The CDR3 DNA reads TGTGCCAGCAGCCCCAGGCGAAGGTACTATGGCTACACCTTC. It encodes CASSPRRRYYGYTF.

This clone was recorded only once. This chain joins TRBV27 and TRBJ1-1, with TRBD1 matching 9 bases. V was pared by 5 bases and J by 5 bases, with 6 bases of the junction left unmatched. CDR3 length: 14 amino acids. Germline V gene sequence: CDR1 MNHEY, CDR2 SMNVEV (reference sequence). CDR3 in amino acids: CASSATGGYTEAFF. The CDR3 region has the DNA TGTGCCAGCAGTGCGACAGGGGGATATACTGAAGCTTTCTTT.